Listed below are T cell receptor beta chains from one sample, sequenced in a study of blood T cell repertoires in COVID-19. Clones were read by immunoSEQ multiplex PCR, and TCRdb kept only the in-frame ones, dropping some. The sample has roughly 36,000 clones; around 87% are singletons. Specimen: peripheral blood. The receptors originated from a man in his fifties with active or convalescent COVID-19. CDR3s include the opening cysteine and the closing phenylalanine or tryptophan. Each record gives: V gene, clone size, J gene, CDR3 protein. Part of the rows lack a size; the others show once, few, many or a class for expanded clones.

TRBV28,-,TRBJ1-5,CASSFLASNQPQHF
TRBV5-6,few,TRBJ1-2,CASSGQGAYGYTF
TRBV18,-,TRBJ1-5,CASSPPGPRNQPQHF
TRBV2,-,TRBJ1-6,CASSEEGTGRYSPLHF
TRBV4-1,few,TRBJ1-5,CASSGQADQPQHF
TRBV19,-,TRBJ1-6,CASTEDRARNSPLHF
TRBV7-3,-,TRBJ1-1,CASSLTEGRVTEAFF
TRBV6-2/TRBV6-3,-,TRBJ1-1,CASSRTRVNTEAFF
TRBV28,-,TRBJ2-2,CASRLAGGTGELFF
TRBV18,-,TRBJ2-1,CASSPSPALLGGNEQFF
TRBV11-2,-,TRBJ1-2,CASSLDPWAVRGYTF
TRBV20-1,-,TRBJ1-6,CSASIQGDVSPLHF
TRBV7-9,-,TRBJ1-4,CASSFRGSNEKLFF
TRBV7-2,-,TRBJ1-2,CASSPRNPISDGYTF
TRBV5-1,-,TRBJ1-3,CASRGQGVSGNTIYF
TRBV10-1,few,TRBJ2-1,CASNFGTAGQFF
TRBV5-4,-,TRBJ2-3,CASSFPGLAGDTQYF
TRBV2,-,TRBJ2-3,CASRDLQGTLTDTQYF
TRBV9,-,TRBJ2-5,CASSVWQGEEETQYF
TRBV4-1,once,TRBJ1-1,CASSQWTGDTEAFF
TRBV7-2,-,TRBJ1-2,CASSLLGVSANYGYTF
TRBV4-1,-,TRBJ1-1,CASSQTANTEAFF
TRBV7-9,-,TRBJ2-1,CASSIQGWSEQFF
TRBV5-1,-,TRBJ1-1,CASSLAGPNTEAFF
TRBV2,-,TRBJ1-6,CASIRTPGTTSPLHF
TRBV27,-,TRBJ2-2,CASKDRRWDTGELFF
TRBV27,-,TRBJ1-6,CASSLFLPDRAANSPLHF
TRBV5-1,-,TRBJ2-3,CASSLAVGAGVQDTQYF
TRBV12-3/TRBV12-4,-,TRBJ1-2,CASSLRYGYTF